The rows below give T cell receptor beta chains drawn from one sample of a study of shared clonotypes between healthy human individuals. Sequencing used immunoSEQ multiplex PCR; TCRdb keeps in-frame clones, though not all of them. Of 450,000 to 500,000 clones listed, around 80% are singletons. Source material: PBMCs. The receptors derive from a woman in her thirties or forties in good health. Some clones in this sample may be carry-over from other donors' samples. Both conserved end residues are part of each CDR3. A D gene is named only where the DNA matches it firmly. The size of a clone is reported for some rows only, either as once, few or many, or as a class for expanded clones.

J gene: TRBJ1-3; V gene: TRBV4-3; D gene: NA; clone size: NA; CDR3 protein: CASSLMSDGFSGNTIYF; CDR3 DNA: TGCGCCAGCAGCTTAATGAGTGACGGGTTCTCTGGAAACACCATATATTTT
J gene: TRBJ2-2; V gene: TRBV27; D gene: TRBD2; clone size: once; CDR3 protein: CASSQYPSGANTGELFF; CDR3 DNA: TGTGCCAGCAGCCAGTACCCTAGCGGAGCGAACACCGGGGAGCTGTTTTTT
J gene: TRBJ2-7; V gene: TRBV1; D gene: NA; clone size: NA; CDR3 protein: CTSSQEEAEGTGEHCYEQYF; CDR3 DNA: TGCACCAGCAGCCAAGAAGAGGCCGAGGGTACGGGTGAGCATTGCTACGAGCAGTACTTC
J gene: TRBJ1-1; V gene: TRBV16; D gene: NA; clone size: NA; CDR3 protein: CASSQSILNTEAFF; CDR3 DNA: TGTGCCAGCAGCCAATCTATCCTGAACACTGAAGCTTTCTTT
J gene: TRBJ2-1; V gene: TRBV9; D gene: NA; clone size: few; CDR3 protein: CASSVVALGTRHRDEQFF; CDR3 DNA: TGTGCCAGCAGCGTAGTGGCCCTTGGGACCAGACACAGGGATGAGCAGTTCTTC
J gene: TRBJ2-1; V gene: TRBV5-4; D gene: TRBD2; clone size: once; CDR3 protein: CASSSPGLAGGKEQFF; CDR3 DNA: TGTGCCAGCAGCTCACCGGGACTAGCGGGAGGTAAGGAGCAGTTCTTC
J gene: TRBJ2-3; V gene: TRBV7-8; D gene: TRBD2; clone size: NA; CDR3 protein: CASSQIAGGDTDTQYF; CDR3 DNA: TGTGCCAGCAGCCAAATAGCGGGAGGCGACACAGATACGCAGTATTTT
J gene: TRBJ1-1; V gene: TRBV27; D gene: NA; clone size: many; CDR3 protein: CASSPIAGARTEAFF; CDR3 DNA: TGTGCCAGCAGTCCCATAGCGGGGGCGCGTACTGAAGCTTTCTTT
J gene: TRBJ2-1; V gene: TRBV7-9; D gene: TRBD2; clone size: NA; CDR3 protein: CASSLIASGRGGEQFF; CDR3 DNA: TGTGCCAGCAGCTTAATTGCTAGCGGGAGGGGGGGTGAGCAGTTCTTC
J gene: TRBJ2-6; V gene: TRBV28; D gene: NA; clone size: NA; CDR3 protein: CASSSRWSSGANVLTF; CDR3 DNA: TGTGCCAGCAGTTCCCGTTGGAGCTCTGGGGCCAACGTCCTGACTTTC
J gene: TRBJ1-2; V gene: TRBV5-4; D gene: NA; clone size: NA; CDR3 protein: CASSLYGTRRGYGYTF; CDR3 DNA: TGTGCCAGCAGCTTGTACGGGACCCGTCGGGGCTATGGCTACACCTTC
J gene: TRBJ2-1; V gene: TRBV9; D gene: NA; clone size: few; CDR3 protein: CASSANRDNEQFF; CDR3 DNA: TGTGCCAGCAGCGCCAACAGAGACAATGAGCAGTTCTTC
J gene: TRBJ2-2; V gene: TRBV5-4; D gene: NA; clone size: few; CDR3 protein: CASSPPPANTGELFF; CDR3 DNA: TGTGCCAGCAGCCCCCCCCCTGCGAATACCGGGGAGCTGTTTTTT
J gene: TRBJ1-4; V gene: TRBV5-1; D gene: NA; clone size: NA; CDR3 protein: CASSTGNNEKLFF; CDR3 DNA: TGCGCCAGCAGCACTGGGAACAATGAAAAACTGTTTTTT
J gene: TRBJ2-1; V gene: TRBV5-1; D gene: NA; clone size: NA; CDR3 protein: CASSFTGYNEQFF; CDR3 DNA: TGCGCCAGCAGCTTCACAGGGTACAATGAGCAGTTCTTC
J gene: TRBJ1-3; V gene: TRBV28; D gene: NA; clone size: NA; CDR3 protein: CASMSRWQGGTIYF; CDR3 DNA: TGTGCCAGCATGAGTCGTTGGCAGGGAGGCACCATATATTTT
J gene: TRBJ2-7; V gene: TRBV5-1; D gene: TRBD2; clone size: NA; CDR3 protein: CASSLPNAGEGAYEQYF; CDR3 DNA: TGCGCCAGCAGCTTGCCTAATGCGGGAGAAGGGGCCTACGAGCAGTACTTC
J gene: TRBJ2-2; V gene: TRBV7-9; D gene: TRBD1; clone size: once; CDR3 protein: CASSSTGRGMPGELFF; CDR3 DNA: TGTGCCAGCAGCTCGACAGGGCGTGGGATGCCGGGGGAGCTGTTTTTT